The 14 T cell receptor beta chains listed next were all sequenced from one sample in a study of T cell responses to AZD1222 COVID-19 vaccine. The method was immunoSEQ multiplex PCR; TCRdb's version includes in-frame clones alone and lacks a portion of them. The top ten hold 7% to 10% of the sample, which has about 73,000 clones, roughly 89% seen once. Sequences were derived from peripheral blood, sampled 28 days after the second AZD1222 dose. Receptors were obtained from an adult who received the AZD1222 COVID-19 vaccine.

This chain uses TRBV5-4 with TRBJ2-1; TRBD2 matches at 10 bases. The CDR3 consists of 16 residues. The V segment lost 7 bases and the J segment 7 bases; nucleotides outside the gene matches: 14. Germline lookup yields CDR1 SGHNT and CDR2 YYREEE (reference sequence). The CDR3: CASHKPSGSWENEQFF. CDR3 nucleotide sequence: TGTGCCAGCCACAAACCTAGCGGGAGTTGGGAGAATGAGCAGTTCTTC.

This chain links TRBV7-2 with TRBJ2-7, with 7 bases lining up with TRBD1. Germline V gene lookup returns CDR1 SGHTA and CDR2 FQGNSA. The CDR3 has 15 residues. Trimming removed 3 bases from V and 7 bases from J; junction bases left unmatched: 12. The DNA of the CDR3 is TGTGCCAGCAGCTTCGGTGACAGGGCTCTGTGGGAGCAGTACTTC. Translating gives CASSFGDRALWEQYF.

The chain is built from TRBV19 and TRBJ1-3; 7 bases line up with TRBD1. The CDR3 length is 14 residues. In germline, CDR1 is LNHDA, CDR2 SQIVND (reference sequence). V gave up 5 bases and J gave up 2 bases; unmatched junction bases: 3. In DNA form, the CDR3 reads TGTGCCAGTAGTTTGGGACAGCCTGGAAACACCATATATTTT. This sequence encodes CASSLGQPGNTIYF. Complete variable domain (other parts from reference TRBV19 and TRBJ1-3): DGGITQSPKYLFRKEGQNVTLSCEQNLNHDAMYWYRQDPGQGLRLIYYSQIVNDFQKGDIAEGYSVSREKKESFPLTVTSAQKNPTAFYLCASSLGQPGNTIYFGEGSWLTVV.

The rearrangement joins TRBV4-2 to TRBJ2-5, with D perhaps matching TRBD2 (6 bases). This CDR3 has 16 amino acids. The V end lost 1 base, the J end lost 3 bases, and 15 bases lay between the germline ends. From germline, CDR1 is LGHNA and CDR2 YNFKEQ. CDR3 region: CASSQVAEGMEETQYF. The CDR3, as DNA: TGTGCCAGCAGCCAAGTAGCGGAGGGGATGGAAGAGACCCAGTACTTC.

CDR3 sequence: CASSYSGLRGTDTQYF. In nucleotides, the CDR3 is TGTGCCAGCAGTTACTCGGGACTAAGGGGCACAGATACGCAGTATTTT. The rearrangement links TRBV6-5 to TRBJ2-3, with TRBD2 matching 7 bases. The CDR3 is made up of 16 amino acids. The J segment lost 1 base and the V segment lost 0 bases, leaving 4 bases of the junction unmatched. Germline CDR1 MNHEY, CDR2 SVGAGI.

This clone has just one count. The chain has TRBV4-3 and TRBJ2-2; D assignment may be TRBD1 or TRBD2 (6 bases each). Trimming took 0 bases from V and 6 from J, leaving 8 bases between them. Germline V gene sequence: CDR1 LGHNA, CDR2 YSLEER. The CDR3 totals 14 residues. The DNA of the CDR3 is TGCGCCAGCAGCCAAGATCGGGGGCCCGGGGAGCTGTTTTTT. This gives the protein CASSQDRGPGELFF.

In DNA, the CDR3 is TGTGCCAGCAGCTTAGGCGGGGACACTGAAGCTTTCTTT. This gives the protein CASSLGGDTEAFF. The chain joins TRBV7-6 to TRBJ1-1; D remains ambiguous. This CDR3 is built from 13 residues. V dropped 1 base and J dropped 3 bases, with 6 bases sitting between them. CDR1 and CDR2 (germline): SGHVS, FNYEAQ.

The chain recombines TRBV19 with TRBJ2-1; TRBD2 is a possible D gene (5 bases). There are 12 residues in the CDR3. Trimming cost V 10 bases and J 8 bases, with 15 bases left between them. CDR1 and CDR2 (germline): LNHDA, SQIVND (reference sequence). The DNA of the CDR3 is TGTGCCATCGGACTTCGAGACGATGAGCAGTTCTTC. Translated, it gives CAIGLRDDEQFF.

This chain links TRBV7-2 with TRBJ1-1; D uncertain. V was clipped by 1 base and J by 7 bases, with 4 bases between them. This CDR3 contains 11 residues. Germline V gives CDR1 SGHTA, CDR2 FQGNSA. The DNA of the CDR3 is TGTGCCAGCAGCTTAGGTATTGAAGCTTTCTTT. Translated, it gives CASSLGIEAFF.

This clone has just one count. V is TRBV7-2 and J is TRBJ2-7; D unclear. Germline V gives CDR1 SGHTA, CDR2 FQGNSA. This CDR3 has 13 amino acids. V was trimmed by 1 base and J by 1 base, leaving 5 bases between them. The DNA of the CDR3 is TGTGCCAGCAGCTTAGTAGTGTCCTACGAGCAGTACTTC. It codes for CASSLVVSYEQYF. Supplemented by reference TRBV7-2 and TRBJ2-7, the full variable domain reads GAGVSQSPSNKVTEKGKDVELRCDPISGHTALYWYRQSLGQGLEFLIYFQGNSAPDKSGLPSDRFSAERTGGSVSTLTIQRTQQEDSAVYLCASSLVVSYEQYFGPGTRLTVT.

This clone was counted a few times. The rearrangement links TRBV28 to TRBJ1-6, with no clear D. Germline V gene lookup returns CDR1 MDHEN and CDR2 SYDVKM. The CDR3 runs 12 residues. The germline V and J ends were trimmed by 2 bases and 12 bases, with 8 bases remaining between them. Written as DNA, the CDR3 is TGTGCCAGCAGTTTAGGATCCCAACCCCTCCACTTT. Protein: CASSLGSQPLHF.

The chain links TRBV9 to TRBJ1-1; D uncertain. V lost 2 bases, J lost 4 bases, and 15 bases lay in between. From germline, CDR1 is SGDLS and CDR2 YYNGEE. The CDR3 consists of 15 residues. CDR3 sequence (DNA): TGTGCCAGCAGCGTGGACGGGGTAGCCCTCACTGAAGCTTTCTTT. This sequence encodes CASSVDGVALTEAFF.

The V gene is TRBV18, the J gene TRBJ2-2; D remains ambiguous. Germline-derived CDR1 and CDR2 are KGHSH and LQKENI. V lost 2 bases, J lost 4 bases, and 8 bases lay in between. CDR3 length: 14 amino acids. CDR3 bases: TGTGCCAGCTCACCAGTAAGAGGCACCGGGGAGCTGTTTTTT. Protein product: CASSPVRGTGELFF.

The chain couples TRBV7-2 to TRBJ1-2, with no clear D. Germline values: CDR1 SGHTA, CDR2 FQGNSA. V was clipped by 0 bases and J by 8 bases, with 19 bases between them. The CDR3 length is 16 residues. CDR3 DNA sequence: TGTGCCAGCAGCTTAGCCACAGCATGGACCTTGTACGGCTACACCTTC. Translated: CASSLATAWTLYGYTF. Using reference TRBV7-2 and TRBJ1-2 for the parts outside the CDR3, the full variable domain is GAGVSQSPSNKVTEKGKDVELRCDPISGHTALYWYRQSLGQGLEFLIYFQGNSAPDKSGLPSDRFSAERTGGSVSTLTIQRTQQEDSAVYLCASSLATAWTLYGYTFGSGTRLTVV.